This TCR beta chain was sequenced during a study of blood T cell repertoires in COVID-19. Repertoires were generated with immunoSEQ multiplex PCR, while TCRdb's copy carries only in-frame clones and drops some. This table holds roughly 190,000 clones, around four fifths found once. Input material: PBMCs or T cells enriched from blood (not recorded which). This receptor was identified in a man aged 40-55 years who had recovered from COVID-19.

The CDR3 sequence: CASSRGDREEKLFF. CDR3 in DNA: TGTGCCAGCAGTAGAGGGGACAGGGAAGAAAAACTGTTTTTT. The V call is TRBV6-5, the J call TRBJ1-4, with 9 bases lining up with TRBD1. Losses at the gene ends were 5 bases for V and 8 bases for J; bases not matched to a gene: 6. Germline CDR1 reads MNHEY; CDR2 reads SVGAGI. CDR3 length: 14 amino acids.